This is a list of T cell receptor beta chains from one sample in a study of control samples from healthy donors and cancer patients. Profiling relied on immunoSEQ multiplex PCR, and the TCRdb table lists in-frame clones only, not all of them. The sample records about 92,000 clones, roughly 82% being singletons. Sequencing was performed on blood. All receptors derive from an older woman in good health. Each CDR3 is given with its conserved first and last residue. The order of the fields is CDR3 length, V gene, CDR3 protein.

cdr3_length: 18
v_call: TRBV23-1
cdr3_aa: CASNNRGSLPLLNEKLFF

cdr3_length: 14
v_call: TRBV6-1
cdr3_aa: CASSEKGTNTEAFF

cdr3_length: 16
v_call: TRBV5-1
cdr3_aa: CASSLLGPNMNTEAFF

cdr3_length: 14
v_call: TRBV19
cdr3_aa: CASSGYTDNYGYTF

cdr3_length: 14
v_call: TRBV7-9
cdr3_aa: CASSLAKRGDEQFF

cdr3_length: 15
v_call: TRBV5-4
cdr3_aa: CASSLGQGGNQPLHF

cdr3_length: 15
v_call: TRBV11-2
cdr3_aa: CASSASGSPSETQYF

cdr3_length: 16
v_call: TRBV3-1/TRBV3-2
cdr3_aa: CASSLTRQGAYDGYTF

cdr3_length: 15
v_call: TRBV5-8
cdr3_aa: CASSLESQTKNIQYF

cdr3_length: 13
v_call: TRBV7-9
cdr3_aa: CASRPGLNSPLHF

cdr3_length: 14
v_call: TRBV6-5
cdr3_aa: CASSTGDFNQPQHF

cdr3_length: 17
v_call: TRBV3-1/TRBV3-2
cdr3_aa: CASSQDSSGGRVDTQYF

cdr3_length: 13
v_call: TRBV19
cdr3_aa: CASSIWENTEAFF

cdr3_length: 13
v_call: TRBV27
cdr3_aa: CASSIRALAEAFF

cdr3_length: 15
v_call: TRBV5-1
cdr3_aa: CASSSSGTVGNTIYF

cdr3_length: 16
v_call: TRBV27
cdr3_aa: CASSKGLAGVSYEQYF

cdr3_length: 19
v_call: TRBV5-8
cdr3_aa: CASSPRTSGGAGLRGTQYF

cdr3_length: 12
v_call: TRBV25-1
cdr3_aa: CASSTSGNTIYF

cdr3_length: 16
v_call: TRBV28
cdr3_aa: CASSLPLGQKNNEQFF

cdr3_length: 15
v_call: TRBV3-1/TRBV3-2
cdr3_aa: CASSRQGAANSPLHF

cdr3_length: 13
v_call: TRBV25-1
cdr3_aa: CASNQWTGEGYTF

cdr3_length: 13
v_call: TRBV10-3
cdr3_aa: CAIGAGDNQPQHF

cdr3_length: 15
v_call: TRBV12-5
cdr3_aa: CASGLSGSSYNEQFF

cdr3_length: 13
v_call: TRBV6-6
cdr3_aa: CASSPTENSPLHF

cdr3_length: 15
v_call: TRBV20-1
cdr3_aa: CSASVPASGTYEQYF

cdr3_length: 14
v_call: TRBV9
cdr3_aa: CASSDRGTSGTQYF

cdr3_length: 13
v_call: TRBV10-3
cdr3_aa: CAISRGEGETQYF

cdr3_length: 16
v_call: TRBV6-5
cdr3_aa: CASSLAGFGPQETQYF

cdr3_length: 16
v_call: TRBV28
cdr3_aa: CASSLDRETGDEKLFF

cdr3_length: 16
v_call: TRBV19
cdr3_aa: CASSIRTGGDNSPLHF

cdr3_length: 14
v_call: TRBV3-1/TRBV3-2
cdr3_aa: CASSQGLASGELFF

cdr3_length: 13
v_call: TRBV6-6
cdr3_aa: CASSREGNTEAFF

cdr3_length: 12
v_call: TRBV3-1/TRBV3-2
cdr3_aa: CASSQGGRGAFF

cdr3_length: 14
v_call: TRBV4-1
cdr3_aa: CASSPGLLGNEQFF

cdr3_length: 15
v_call: TRBV24-1
cdr3_aa: CATSDSTGGNQPQHF

cdr3_length: 15
v_call: TRBV3-1/TRBV3-2
cdr3_aa: CASSQGRGGQETQYF

cdr3_length: 13
v_call: TRBV7-9
cdr3_aa: CASSSTGPYEQYF

cdr3_length: 12
v_call: TRBV7-2
cdr3_aa: CASPDYQETQYF

cdr3_length: 14
v_call: TRBV19
cdr3_aa: CASLGGGVSNEQFF

cdr3_length: 14
v_call: TRBV14
cdr3_aa: CASSQAGKAYGYTF

cdr3_length: 14
v_call: TRBV7-9
cdr3_aa: CASSLGRTTDTQYF

cdr3_length: 15
v_call: TRBV5-4
cdr3_aa: CASSFARGTSYEQYF

cdr3_length: 13
v_call: TRBV7-2
cdr3_aa: CASSPRMDTEAFF

cdr3_length: 14
v_call: TRBV6-1
cdr3_aa: CASSEHSGANVLTF

cdr3_length: 15
v_call: TRBV13
cdr3_aa: CASSLEGGSYNEQFF

cdr3_length: 16
v_call: TRBV13
cdr3_aa: CASSTRQGVGNTEAFF

cdr3_length: 16
v_call: TRBV4-3
cdr3_aa: CASSQDAGQSSDTQYF

cdr3_length: 13
v_call: TRBV18
cdr3_aa: CASSPSSPNEQFF

cdr3_length: 13
v_call: TRBV2
cdr3_aa: CASSKAAYNEQFF

cdr3_length: 13
v_call: TRBV12-3/TRBV12-4
cdr3_aa: CASSSGLPYGYTF

cdr3_length: 14
v_call: TRBV11-2
cdr3_aa: CASSLDRDNYGYTF

cdr3_length: 13
v_call: TRBV27
cdr3_aa: CASSYQILGEQYF

cdr3_length: 15
v_call: TRBV19
cdr3_aa: CASSSGTISGNTIYF